This T cell receptor beta chain was identified in a study of blood T cell repertoires in COVID-19 (dated by TCRdb to about 2020). The study in broad terms: The collaborator samples originated in the United States, Italy and Spain and spanned the acute and convalescent phases of COVID-19. The material from the prospective study consisted of cDNA or gDNA derived from T cells, B-cell-depleted T cells, or PBMCs. Deeply sampled blood TCRbeta repertoires from subjects exposed to, actively infected with, or recovered from COVID-19 were included in the dataset. The repertoires were released in a freely available public database intended as a resource for research on the immune response to SARS-CoV-2. Samples were obtained from the ongoing ImmuneRACE study (first 160 participants) and from about 1,300 subjects provided by 6 global collaborators. Nearly every sample came with metadata listing a de-identified subject ID, COVID-19 status, age in years and sex. Where HLA class I and class II types were available, the types were taken from metadata supplied by the sample provider, not from assay-based typing.

With respect to this clone: Its antigen specificity is not known. Per-nucleotide qualities are absent, and no much larger clonotype sits a single base away.

The immunoSEQ Assay, a bias-controlled multiplex PCR, was used to amplify TCRbeta CDR3 regions from genomic DNA. Turning to the authors' computational methods: Nucleated cell counts per sample were estimated from amplification of reference gene primers within the assay. Sequence reads were collapsed and filtered to measure the absolute abundance of every unique TCRbeta CDR3 rearrangement. For each sample, productive Simpson clonality was calculated by taking the square root of Simpson's diversity index across productive rearrangements. Imported from immuneACCESS, the table was reduced by TCRdb to in-frame sequences with V and J called. These copies leave out some clones; in studies compared against another copy, an unresolved V gene accounts for under half, and the cause of the remainder is not known. That table gives V, J and clone size, and the DNA gave D and trimming. A total of approximately 60,000 clones appear in this sample, roughly 92% of them only once. The ten largest clones add up to approximately 2.6% of the sample.

Each collaborating institution followed its own protocols to collect whole blood in K2EDTA tubes. For TCRbeta analysis, collaborator samples were shipped as frozen whole blood, as isolated PBMCs, or as DNA extracted from either sample type. The CDR3 starts with the cysteine, ends with the phenylalanine, and has 13 residues. The kept DNA is CDR3 alone, 39 bases in frame from the first base. The germline V gene yields KGHSH for CDR1 and LQKENI for CDR2. A distance of 10 bases separates the germline ends of V and J, which lose 8 bases and 0 bases respectively. General study outcomes and caveats: Clinical and demographic metadata were provided uncurated, with the amount varying by source and participant.

Rearrangement joined TRBV18 to TRBJ1-1; too little of a D gene remains to name it. The sequencing input was peripheral blood. This TCR was recovered from a man between 65 and 79 years old with active COVID-19. The nucleotides are TGTGCCAGCACAACGAACATGAACACTGAAGCTTTCTTT. This yields the protein CASTTNMNTEAFF.